The present TCR beta chain was sequenced within a study of shared clonotypes between healthy human individuals. Per germline, CDR1 SGHRS and CDR2 YFSETQ. CDR3 length: 16 residues. Trimming took 0 bases from V and 1 from J, leaving 13 bases between them. The assay was carried out at the deep level. Assay: immunoSEQ multiplex PCR; the TCRdb copy retains only in-frame clones and omits some. The table shows over a million clones, with approximately 80% occurring only once. Sequenced sample: memory CD4+ T cells from PBMCs. Subset in this sample: CD45RA-negative fraction. The sequence was collected from a man younger than 30 in good health. Some clones in this sample may be carry-over from other donors' samples. V and J are TRBV5-1 and TRBJ2-5; either TRBD1 or TRBD2 may fit D (5 bases each). The CDR3 spells CASSLDSEGTQETQYF. The CDR3 coding sequence is TGCGCCAGCAGCTTGGATTCCGAGGGGACCCAAGAGACCCAGTACTTC.